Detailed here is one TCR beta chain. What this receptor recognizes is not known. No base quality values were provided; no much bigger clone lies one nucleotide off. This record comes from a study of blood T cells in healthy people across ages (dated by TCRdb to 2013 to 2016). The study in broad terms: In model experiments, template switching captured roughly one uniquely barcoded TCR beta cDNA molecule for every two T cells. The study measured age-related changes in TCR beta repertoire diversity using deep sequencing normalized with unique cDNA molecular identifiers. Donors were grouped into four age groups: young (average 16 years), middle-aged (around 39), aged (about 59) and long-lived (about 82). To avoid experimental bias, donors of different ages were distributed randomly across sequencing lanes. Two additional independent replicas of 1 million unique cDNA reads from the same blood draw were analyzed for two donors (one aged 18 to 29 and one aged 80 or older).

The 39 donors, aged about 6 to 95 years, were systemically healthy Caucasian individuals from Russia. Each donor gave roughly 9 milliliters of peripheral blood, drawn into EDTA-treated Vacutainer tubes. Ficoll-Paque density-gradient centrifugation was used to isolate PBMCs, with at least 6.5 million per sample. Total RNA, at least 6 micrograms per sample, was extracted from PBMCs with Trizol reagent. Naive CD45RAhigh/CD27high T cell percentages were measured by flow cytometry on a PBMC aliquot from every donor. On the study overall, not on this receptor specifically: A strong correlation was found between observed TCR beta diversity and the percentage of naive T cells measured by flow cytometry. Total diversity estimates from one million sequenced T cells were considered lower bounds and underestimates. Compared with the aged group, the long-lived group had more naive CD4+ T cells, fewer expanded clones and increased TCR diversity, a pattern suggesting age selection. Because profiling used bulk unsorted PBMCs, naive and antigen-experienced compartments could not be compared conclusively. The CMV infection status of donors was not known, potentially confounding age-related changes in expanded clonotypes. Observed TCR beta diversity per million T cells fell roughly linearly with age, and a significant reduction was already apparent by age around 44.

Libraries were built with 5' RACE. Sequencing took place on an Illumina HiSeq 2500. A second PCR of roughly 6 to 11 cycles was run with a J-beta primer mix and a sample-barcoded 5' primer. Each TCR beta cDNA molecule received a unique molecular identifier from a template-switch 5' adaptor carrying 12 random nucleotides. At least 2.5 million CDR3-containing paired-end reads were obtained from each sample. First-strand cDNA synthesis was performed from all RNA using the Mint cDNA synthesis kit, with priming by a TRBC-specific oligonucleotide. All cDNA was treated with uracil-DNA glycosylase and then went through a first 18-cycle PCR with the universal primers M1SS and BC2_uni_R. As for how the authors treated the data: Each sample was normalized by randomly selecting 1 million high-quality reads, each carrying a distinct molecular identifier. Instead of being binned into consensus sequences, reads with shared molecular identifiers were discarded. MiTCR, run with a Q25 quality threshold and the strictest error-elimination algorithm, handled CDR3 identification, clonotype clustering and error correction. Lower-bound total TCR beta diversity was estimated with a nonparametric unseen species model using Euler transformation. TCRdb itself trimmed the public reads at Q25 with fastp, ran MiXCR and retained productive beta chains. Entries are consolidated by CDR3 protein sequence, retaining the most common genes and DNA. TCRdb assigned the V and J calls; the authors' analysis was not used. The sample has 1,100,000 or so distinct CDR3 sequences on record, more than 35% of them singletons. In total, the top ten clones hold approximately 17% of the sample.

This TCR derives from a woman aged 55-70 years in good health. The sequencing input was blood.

The CDR3 in this case is CASSLAPSWDNEQFF. The DNA is as follows: TGTGCCAGCAGCTTAGCGCCTAGTTGGGACAATGAGCAGTTCTTC. This chain is built from TRBV7-8 and TRBJ2-1; the D gene lacks a confident call. V lost 0 bases and J lost 5 bases; the stretch between them is 11 bases long. The germline V gene sets CDR1 to SGHVS and CDR2 to FQNEAQ. The CDR3 goes from the cysteine to the phenylalanine over 15 residues. CDR3 DNA is the only sequence kept; it has 45 bases, read in frame from the first base.